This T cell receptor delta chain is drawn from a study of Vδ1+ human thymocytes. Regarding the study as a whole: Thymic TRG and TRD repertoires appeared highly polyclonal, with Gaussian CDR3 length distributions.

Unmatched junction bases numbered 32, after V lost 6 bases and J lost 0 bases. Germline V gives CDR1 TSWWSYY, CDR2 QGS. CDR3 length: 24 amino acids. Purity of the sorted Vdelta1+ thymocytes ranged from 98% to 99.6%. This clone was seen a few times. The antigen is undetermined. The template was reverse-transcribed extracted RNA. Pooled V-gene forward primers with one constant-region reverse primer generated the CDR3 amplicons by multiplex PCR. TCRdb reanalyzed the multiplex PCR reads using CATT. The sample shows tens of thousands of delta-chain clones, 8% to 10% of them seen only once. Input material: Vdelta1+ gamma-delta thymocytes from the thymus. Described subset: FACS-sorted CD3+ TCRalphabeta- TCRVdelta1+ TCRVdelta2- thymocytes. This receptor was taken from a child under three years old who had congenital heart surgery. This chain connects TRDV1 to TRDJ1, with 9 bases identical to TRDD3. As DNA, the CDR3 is TGTGCTCTTGGTTCAACCTACGGATGGGCTCGTACTGGGGGACTTTCTACGTACACCGATAAACTCATCTTT. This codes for CALGSTYGWARTGGLSTYTDKLIF.